These T cell receptor beta chains were read from a single sample in a study of Ad26.COV2.S vaccination and SARS-CoV-2 variants. The protocol was immunoSEQ multiplex PCR, while the TCRdb copy is restricted to in-frame clones and leaves out a portion. Found here are about 350,000 clones, just over 90% of them singletons; the top ten hold roughly 3.9%. Sequences were derived from peripheral blood, sampled after recovery from COVID-19. These receptors all come from a human donor who had recovered from COVID-19. The CDR3 runs from the conserved cysteine through the conserved F or W. Fields, in order: V gene, clone size, D gene, J gene, CDR3 protein, CDR3 DNA. The D gene is left open where the match is weak. Part of the rows lack a size; the others show once, few, many or a class for expanded clones.

v_gene: TRBV10-3; abundance: -; d_gene: -; j_gene: TRBJ1-2; CDR3aa: CAISEEVSNYGYTF; CDR3nt: TGTGCCATCAGTGAGGAGGTTTCTAACTATGGCTACACCTTC
v_gene: TRBV11-2; abundance: -; d_gene: -; j_gene: TRBJ1-2; CDR3aa: CASSGRSYTF; CDR3nt: TGTGCCAGCAGCGGGAGGAGCTACACCTTC
v_gene: TRBV15; abundance: -; d_gene: -; j_gene: TRBJ1-6; CDR3aa: CATSRAAISPLHF; CDR3nt: TGTGCCACCAGCAGGGCGGCAATTTCACCCCTCCACTTT
v_gene: TRBV3-1/TRBV3-2; abundance: -; d_gene: TRBD1; j_gene: TRBJ1-6; CDR3aa: CASSRFGTGGYSSYNSPLHF; CDR3nt: TGTGCCAGCAGCCGCTTCGGGACAGGGGGCTATAGCTCCTATAATTCACCCCTCCACTTT
v_gene: TRBV7-9; abundance: -; d_gene: -; j_gene: TRBJ1-4; CDR3aa: CASSPPLNEKLFF; CDR3nt: TGTGCCAGCAGCCCCCCGCTCAATGAAAAACTGTTTTTT
v_gene: TRBV2; abundance: -; d_gene: TRBD1; j_gene: TRBJ1-1; CDR3aa: CASSKDQGEMNTEAFF; CDR3nt: TGTGCCAGCTCCAAGGATCAGGGGGAGATGAACACTGAAGCTTTCTTT
v_gene: TRBV3-1/TRBV3-2; abundance: -; d_gene: -; j_gene: TRBJ1-1; CDR3aa: CASSQGPGRNTEAFF; CDR3nt: TGTGCCAGCAGCCAAGGGCCGGGGAGGAACACTGAAGCTTTCTTT
v_gene: TRBV10-2; abundance: -; d_gene: -; j_gene: TRBJ1-5; CDR3aa: CASSESGFGSNQPQHF; CDR3nt: TGCGCCAGCAGTGAGTCGGGTTTCGGGAGCAATCAGCCCCAGCATTTT
v_gene: TRBV4-1; abundance: -; d_gene: -; j_gene: TRBJ1-3; CDR3aa: CASSQDTGYGGNTIYF; CDR3nt: TGCGCCAGCAGCCAAGATACGGGGTATGGTGGAAACACCATATATTTT
v_gene: TRBV7-9; abundance: few; d_gene: -; j_gene: TRBJ2-2; CDR3aa: CASSPGLHEYGGELFF; CDR3nt: TGTGCCAGCAGCCCTGGACTACACGAGTACGGCGGGGAGCTGTTTTTT
v_gene: TRBV13; abundance: once; d_gene: -; j_gene: TRBJ2-1; CDR3aa: CASSLRYRDKKWNEQFF; CDR3nt: TGTGCCAGCAGCCTACGATACCGGGACAAAAAATGGAATGAGCAGTTCTTC
v_gene: TRBV7-2; abundance: -; d_gene: TRBD1; j_gene: TRBJ2-3; CDR3aa: CASSLVGQSTDTQYF; CDR3nt: TGTGCCAGCAGCTTAGTGGGACAGAGCACAGATACGCAGTATTTT
v_gene: TRBV24-1; abundance: -; d_gene: TRBD2; j_gene: TRBJ2-3; CDR3aa: CATSPSGGTQYF; CDR3nt: TGTGCCACCAGTCCGTCGGGGGGAACGCAGTATTTT
v_gene: TRBV11-3; abundance: -; d_gene: TRBD1; j_gene: TRBJ1-1; CDR3aa: CASSPGQGVEAFF; CDR3nt: TGTGCCAGCAGCCCCGGACAGGGGGTGGAAGCTTTCTTT
v_gene: TRBV18; abundance: -; d_gene: TRBD1; j_gene: TRBJ1-2; CDR3aa: CASSPPGTGKNLHGYTF; CDR3nt: TGTGCCAGCTCACCTCCCGGGACAGGGAAGAATTTACATGGCTACACCTTC
v_gene: TRBV19; abundance: -; d_gene: -; j_gene: TRBJ1-2; CDR3aa: CASSARGAQKANYGYTF; CDR3nt: TGTGCCAGTAGCGCCCGGGGGGCCCAAAAAGCTAACTATGGCTACACCTTC
v_gene: TRBV7-9; abundance: -; d_gene: -; j_gene: TRBJ1-1; CDR3aa: CASSLAGDEAFF; CDR3nt: TGTGCCAGCAGCTTAGCAGGGGATGAAGCTTTCTTT
v_gene: TRBV5-1; abundance: -; d_gene: TRBD1; j_gene: TRBJ1-2; CDR3aa: CASSSAQGALGGYTF; CDR3nt: TGCGCCAGCAGCTCAGCACAGGGGGCGCTTGGTGGCTACACCTTC
v_gene: TRBV27; abundance: -; d_gene: -; j_gene: TRBJ2-5; CDR3aa: CASRRRQQETQYF; CDR3nt: TGTGCCAGCAGGCGACGCCAGCAAGAGACCCAGTACTTC
v_gene: TRBV12-3/TRBV12-4; abundance: -; d_gene: TRBD2; j_gene: TRBJ2-1; CDR3aa: CASSLARGDGQFF; CDR3nt: TGTGCCAGCAGTTTAGCGCGGGGGGACGGGCAGTTCTTC
v_gene: TRBV4-1; abundance: -; d_gene: TRBD1; j_gene: TRBJ1-2; CDR3aa: CASSQIRQGFNYGYTF; CDR3nt: TGCGCCAGCAGCCAAATTCGACAGGGCTTTAACTATGGCTACACCTTC
v_gene: TRBV6-4; abundance: -; d_gene: TRBD1; j_gene: TRBJ2-2; CDR3aa: CASSRYGTGANTGELFF; CDR3nt: TGTGCCAGCAGCCGGTACGGGACAGGGGCGAACACCGGGGAGCTGTTTTTT
v_gene: TRBV21-1; abundance: -; d_gene: -; j_gene: TRBJ1-3; CDR3aa: CASSTRPDTGTNSGNTIYF; CDR3nt: TGTGCCAGCAGCACCCGACCCGACACAGGGACAAACTCTGGAAACACCATATATTTT
v_gene: TRBV7-9; abundance: -; d_gene: -; j_gene: TRBJ1-2; CDR3aa: CASSLGDQNGYTF; CDR3nt: TGTGCCAGCAGCTTAGGTGACCAGAACGGCTACACCTTC
v_gene: TRBV6-2/TRBV6-3; abundance: -; d_gene: -; j_gene: TRBJ2-7; CDR3aa: CASSYSIGEQYF; CDR3nt: TGTGCCAGCAGTTACTCGATCGGCGAGCAGTACTTC
v_gene: TRBV29-1; abundance: -; d_gene: TRBD1; j_gene: TRBJ2-7; CDR3aa: CSDPGQNSYEQYF; CDR3nt: TGCAGCGACCCGGGACAGAACTCCTACGAGCAGTACTTC
v_gene: TRBV7-9; abundance: -; d_gene: -; j_gene: TRBJ1-5; CDR3aa: CASSFADQPQHF; CDR3nt: TGTGCCAGCAGCTTTGCAGATCAGCCCCAGCATTTT